This T cell receptor (beta chain) derives from a study of blood T cell repertoires in COVID-19. Original processing notes: Estimation of nucleated cell counts was performed using reference gene primer amplification. Some clones are missing from TCRdb's copy, which holds only in-frame ones; the method was immunoSEQ multiplex PCR. The V and J calls and clone size are taken from that table; D and trimming were inferred from the DNA. Of 150,000 to 200,000 clones listed, about 86% were seen once; the top ten hold over 0.7%. This CDR3 contains 11 residues. From germline, CDR1 is LGHDT and CDR2 YNNKEL (reference sequence). Trimming removed 4 bases from V and 8 bases from J, with 8 bases in between.

The V call is TRBV3-1 (or the pseudogene TRBV3-2), the J call TRBJ1-1; TRBD1 might be the D (6 bases). The TCR originated in a woman under 30 who had recovered from COVID-19. The sample taken for sequencing was peripheral blood. For the CDR3, the DNA is TGTGCCAGCAGCCGAGGACAGGAAGCTTTCTTT. Protein: CASSRGQEAFF.